This TCR beta chain was identified during a study of cytomegalovirus exposure and HLA in healthy donors. Findings of the study overall: Most TCR sequences proved rare, with some public TCRs found in many donors. According to a subsequent analysis, TCR clusters from the first cohort were inclined to appear together in the 120 or so validation repertoires. Specificity for CMV antigens was confirmed in vitro for a few of the CMV-associated chains.

While the first cohort had around 700 subjects, the donors belonged to the separate validation cohort of roughly 130 subjects. V lost 4 bases and J 3 bases, leaving 10 bases between the germline ends. The CDR3 has 14 residues. Germline CDR1 and CDR2: LNHDA and SQIVND (reference sequence). TCRdb's copy holds only in-frame clones and misses some; the assay was immunoSEQ multiplex PCR. The table shows about 110,000 clones, with less than 90% occurring only once. As for this clone: Its specificity is unknown.

Source material: PBMCs. The clonotype originates from a woman in her late teens or twenties in good health and CMV-seropositive. The V call is TRBV19, the J call TRBJ1-5; a weak D match, TRBD1 (5 bases). CDR3 amino acids: CASSRRGVNQPQHF. The DNA for the CDR3 is TGTGCCAGTAGTAGGCGGGGGGTCAATCAGCCCCAGCATTTT.